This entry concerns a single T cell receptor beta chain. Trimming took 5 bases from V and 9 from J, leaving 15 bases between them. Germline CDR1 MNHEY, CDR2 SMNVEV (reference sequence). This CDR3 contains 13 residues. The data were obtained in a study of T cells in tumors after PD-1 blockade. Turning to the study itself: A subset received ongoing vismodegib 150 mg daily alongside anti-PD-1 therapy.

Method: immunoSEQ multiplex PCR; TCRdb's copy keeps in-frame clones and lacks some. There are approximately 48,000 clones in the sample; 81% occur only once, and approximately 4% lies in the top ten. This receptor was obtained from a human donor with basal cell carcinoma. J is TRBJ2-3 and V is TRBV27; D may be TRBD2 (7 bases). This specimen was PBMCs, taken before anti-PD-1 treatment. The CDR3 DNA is TGTGCCAGCAGTCTAACCGAGGGGGGGACGCAGTATTTT. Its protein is CASSLTEGGTQYF.